This TCR beta chain came from a study of blood T cell repertoires in COVID-19. Study details: Sources were T cells, B-cell-depleted T cells, or PBMCs; the material itself was cDNA or gDNA.

Method: immunoSEQ multiplex PCR; TCRdb's copy keeps in-frame clones and lacks some. The data show roughly 120,000 clones, around 64% seen once. This CDR3 comprises 16 residues. V was shortened by 0 bases and J by 2 bases, with 12 bases between the two germline ends. CDR1 ENHRY and CDR2 SYGVKD come from the germline V gene. Sample: peripheral blood. This chain joins TRBV10-3 and TRBJ2-3; a possible D gene is TRBD2 (5 bases). The sequence was collected from a human donor with acute or convalescent COVID-19. The donor label of this sample is uncertain. The CDR3 DNA reads as TGTGCCATCAGTGAGTCGAGCGGCAGATCCACAGATACGCAGTATTTT. This encodes CAISESSGRSTDTQYF.